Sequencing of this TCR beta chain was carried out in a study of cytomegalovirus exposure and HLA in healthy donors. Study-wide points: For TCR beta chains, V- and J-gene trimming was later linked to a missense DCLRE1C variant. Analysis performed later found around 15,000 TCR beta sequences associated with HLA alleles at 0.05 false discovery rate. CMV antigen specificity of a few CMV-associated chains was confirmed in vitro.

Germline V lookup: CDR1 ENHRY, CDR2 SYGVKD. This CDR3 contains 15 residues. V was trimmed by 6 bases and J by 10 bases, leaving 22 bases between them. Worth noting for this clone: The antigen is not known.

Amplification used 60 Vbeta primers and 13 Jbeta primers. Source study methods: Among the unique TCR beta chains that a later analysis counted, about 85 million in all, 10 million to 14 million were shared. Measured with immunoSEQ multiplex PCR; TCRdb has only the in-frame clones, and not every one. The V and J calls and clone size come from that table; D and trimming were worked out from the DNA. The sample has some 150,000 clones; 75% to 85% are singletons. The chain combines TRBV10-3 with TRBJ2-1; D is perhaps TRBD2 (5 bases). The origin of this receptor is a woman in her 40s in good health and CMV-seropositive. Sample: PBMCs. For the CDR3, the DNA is TGTGCCATCAGGGACTCCGGGTCCCCCTCCGGGGAGCAGTTCTTC. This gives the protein CAIRDSGSPSGEQFF.